A selection of T cell receptor beta chains follows, all from one sample in a study of blood T cells in healthy people across ages. Each CDR3 protein is one row after TCRdb ran MiXCR on the 5' RACE reads. The sample holds around 800,000 distinct CDR3 sequences, around half seen once. Material for sequencing was blood. These receptors all stem from a man older than 75 in good health. Both conserved end residues are part of each CDR3. The D gene is left open where the match is weak. Where a row states a size, it is once, few, many or the class of an expanded clone; other rows omit it.

D: -; size: -; J: TRBJ2-2; V: TRBV5-4; DNA: TGTGCCAGCAGCTTGGATCCTAGACCAAGGGAGCTGTTTTTT; CDR3: CASSLDPRPRELFF
D: -; size: few; J: TRBJ2-3; V: TRBV15; DNA: TGTGCCACCAGCCCGGGCGGTAGCACAGATACGCAGTATTTT; CDR3: CATSPGGSTDTQYF
D: TRBD2; size: many; J: TRBJ2-7; V: TRBV12-3/TRBV12-4; DNA: TGTGCCAGCAGCTGGACTAGCGGGAGTGCCTACGAGCAGTACTTC; CDR3: CASSWTSGSAYEQYF
D: -; size: -; J: TRBJ2-7; V: TRBV5-1; DNA: TGCACCAGCAGCACCGGGTCCTCCTACGAGCAGTACTTC; CDR3: CTSSTGSSYEQYF
D: TRBD1; size: -; J: TRBJ2-7; V: TRBV4-1; DNA: TGCGCCAGCAGCCAAGTTCGAGGGGGCCCCTACGAGCAGTACTTC; CDR3: CASSQVRGGPYEQYF
D: -; size: few; J: TRBJ2-3; V: TRBV29-1; DNA: TGCAGCGTTGGGGCAACAGATACGCAGTATTTT; CDR3: CSVGATDTQYF
D: TRBD2; size: few; J: TRBJ2-7; V: TRBV2; DNA: TGTGCCAGCACTAGACTAGCGGGAAGTTACGAGCAGTACTTC; CDR3: CASTRLAGSYEQYF
D: TRBD1; size: few; J: TRBJ2-3; V: TRBV12-3/TRBV12-4; DNA: TGTGCCAGCAGTCGGACAGGGGGTCGCACAGATACGCAGTATTTT; CDR3: CASSRTGGRTDTQYF
D: -; size: -; J: TRBJ2-5; V: TRBV3-1; DNA: TGTGCCAGCAGCCAAAGGTTCACCGGGGGGACCCAGTACTTC; CDR3: CASSQRFTGGTQYF
D: TRBD2; size: -; J: TRBJ2-4; V: TRBV28; DNA: TGTGCCAGCAGTCGAAAGGGACTAGCGGGGACCTCCCAGTACTTC; CDR3: CASSRKGLAGTSQYF
D: TRBD2; size: few; J: TRBJ2-1; V: TRBV20-1; DNA: TGCAGTGCTAGAGACAGTGGTAGCGGGCCGCCCTTTAATGAGCAGTTCTTC; CDR3: CSARDSGSGPPFNEQFF
D: -; size: -; J: TRBJ1-1; V: TRBV28; DNA: TGTGCCAGCAGTTTAAGTGCTGAAGCTTTCTTT; CDR3: CASSLSAEAFF
D: TRBD1; size: few; J: TRBJ1-2; V: TRBV29-1; DNA: TGCAGCGTTCTCTCGATAGGGGGCCGCGGCTACACCTTC; CDR3: CSVLSIGGRGYTF
D: TRBD2; size: -; J: TRBJ2-1; V: TRBV7-2; DNA: TGTGCCAGCAGCTTAGCGGGAGGGCCCTCCGCCCATGAGCAGTTCTTC; CDR3: CASSLAGGPSAHEQFF
D: TRBD1; size: -; J: TRBJ1-2; V: TRBV20-1; DNA: TGCAGTGCTAGACAGGACAGGGAGTATGGCTACACCTTC; CDR3: CSARQDREYGYTF
D: -; size: -; J: TRBJ2-1; V: TRBV20-1; DNA: TGCAGTGTCGGGCTCCTAACAACTGAGCAGTTCTTC; CDR3: CSVGLLTTEQFF
D: -; size: -; J: TRBJ1-1; V: TRBV28; DNA: TGTGCCAGCAGTTTATGGATGGGGAGCACTGAAGCTTTCTTT; CDR3: CASSLWMGSTEAFF
D: TRBD1; size: -; J: TRBJ2-7; V: TRBV5-1; DNA: TGCGCCAGCAGCTCGACAGGGGCCTACGAGCAGTACTTC; CDR3: CASSSTGAYEQYF
D: TRBD2; size: many; J: TRBJ2-3; V: TRBV11-2; DNA: TGTGCCAGCAGCCCGGGGACTAGCGGGAGGGCCGCAGATACGCAGTATTTT; CDR3: CASSPGTSGRAADTQYF
D: TRBD1; size: -; J: TRBJ2-7; V: TRBV11-2; DNA: TGTGCCAGCAGCTTAGCTGGGGGACAGCTCTACGAGCAGTACTTC; CDR3: CASSLAGGQLYEQYF
D: TRBD1; size: -; J: TRBJ1-2; V: TRBV29-1; DNA: TGCAGCGTATCCAGGGGGCGAAGCTATGGCTACACCTTC; CDR3: CSVSRGRSYGYTF
D: -; size: few; J: TRBJ2-3; V: TRBV10-3; DNA: TGTGCCACCCGGGACACAGATACGCAGTATTTT; CDR3: CATRDTDTQYF
D: -; size: -; J: TRBJ2-5; V: TRBV7-9; DNA: TGTGCCAGCAGCCCAGTGCGGGCTAGTGGAGAGACCCAGTACTTC; CDR3: CASSPVRASGETQYF
D: TRBD2; size: -; J: TRBJ2-2; V: TRBV4-2; DNA: TGTGCCAGCAGCCAAGATGCGCTAGCGGGAGCCCCCACCGGGGAGCTGTTTTTT; CDR3: CASSQDALAGAPTGELFF
D: -; size: -; J: TRBJ1-2; V: TRBV2; DNA: TGTGCCAGCAGTGTGAGCTATGGCTACACCTTC; CDR3: CASSVSYGYTF
D: TRBD1; size: -; J: TRBJ2-7; V: TRBV6-5; DNA: TGTGCCAGCCTCCGGGACAGGACTTCCTACGAGCAGTACTTC; CDR3: CASLRDRTSYEQYF
D: -; size: -; J: TRBJ2-3; V: TRBV5-1; DNA: TGCGCCAGCAGCTTGGACAACAGGGAGTTCGATACGCAGTATTTT; CDR3: CASSLDNREFDTQYF
D: TRBD1; size: -; J: TRBJ1-6; V: TRBV20-1; DNA: TGCAGTGCTAGGACAGGGGGGCGAAGGAATTCACCCCTCCACTTT; CDR3: CSARTGGRRNSPLHF
D: TRBD2; size: -; J: TRBJ2-5; V: TRBV9; DNA: TGTGCCAGCAGCACAAGCGGGAGTGCTGAGACCCAGTACTTC; CDR3: CASSTSGSAETQYF
D: TRBD2; size: -; J: TRBJ2-1; V: TRBV12-3/TRBV12-4; DNA: TGTGCCAGCAGTCCTCCGAGACTAGCGGGAGGGCCTAGGGCTGAGCAGTTCTTC; CDR3: CASSPPRLAGGPRAEQFF
D: TRBD1; size: few; J: TRBJ1-2; V: TRBV7-2; DNA: TGTGCCAGCAGCTCCAGACAGGGATCGGAAGGCTACACCTTC; CDR3: CASSSRQGSEGYTF
D: TRBD2; size: -; J: TRBJ2-5; V: TRBV7-2; DNA: TGTGCCAGCAGCTCCTCTGGGGGACTAGCAGGAGAGCAGTACTTC; CDR3: CASSSSGGLAGEQYF
D: TRBD2; size: -; J: TRBJ2-7; V: TRBV20-1; DNA: TGCAGTGCTAGGACTACGGCGGGACTAGCGGGAGGCGAGCAGTACTTC; CDR3: CSARTTAGLAGGEQYF
D: TRBD1; size: -; J: TRBJ1-4; V: TRBV29-1; DNA: TGCAGCGTTGGCCGGACAGGGGAGAAACTGTTTTTT; CDR3: CSVGRTGEKLFF
D: -; size: -; J: TRBJ2-5; V: TRBV11-2; DNA: TGTGCCAGCAGCTTAGTCTTCGGCGGGGAGACCCAGTACTTC; CDR3: CASSLVFGGETQYF
D: -; size: few; J: TRBJ2-7; V: TRBV14; DNA: TGTGCCAGCAGCTTATTCCAGGACAGCTACGAGCAGTACTTC; CDR3: CASSLFQDSYEQYF
D: -; size: -; J: TRBJ2-7; V: TRBV5-1; DNA: TGCGCCAGCAGCTTGACAGTCCAGACCTACGAGCAGTACTTC; CDR3: CASSLTVQTYEQYF
D: TRBD2; size: -; J: TRBJ2-4; V: TRBV6-5; DNA: TGTGCCAGCAGGTCTCCGGGACTAGCGGGATGGGACATTCAGTACTTC; CDR3: CASRSPGLAGWDIQYF
D: -; size: few; J: TRBJ2-1; V: TRBV5-1; DNA: TGCGCCAGCAGCTTGAGCGGGTCAGCTCCCAATGAGCAGTTCTTC; CDR3: CASSLSGSAPNEQFF
D: -; size: few; J: TRBJ2-7; V: TRBV29-1; DNA: TGCAGCGTTGCTGAGGAACACGAGCAGTACTTC; CDR3: CSVAEEHEQYF
D: TRBD2; size: few; J: TRBJ2-5; V: TRBV9; DNA: TGTGCCAGCAGCGTAGATACGGGGGGAAAGACCCAGTACTTC; CDR3: CASSVDTGGKTQYF